Below, 26 T cell receptor beta chains from the same sample are listed, as sequenced in a study of T cells in localized non-small cell lung cancer. Using immunoSEQ multiplex PCR, the repertoire was profiled, and TCRdb retains in-frame clones only, with some absent. In the table there are about 24,000 clones, approximately 90% of which are singletons. The specimen comprised PBMCs, sampled before any cancer treatment. The receptor source for this set is a man aged 35 to 69 with stage II lung adenocarcinoma.

The chain links TRBV6-1 to TRBJ2-5; TRBD2 matches at 7 bases. Germline V gene lookup returns CDR1 MNHNS and CDR2 SASEGT. Losses at the gene ends were 3 bases for V and 2 bases for J; bases not matched to a gene: 3. This CDR3 has 14 residues. The CDR3 DNA sequence: TGTGCCAGCAGTGAGGCTAGCGGTCAAGAGACCCAGTACTTC. Its translation: CASSEASGQETQYF.

This chain connects TRBV18 to TRBJ1-2; D gene ambiguous. There are 12 residues in the CDR3. V lost 8 bases and J 5 bases, leaving 12 bases between the germline ends. The V gene's germline CDR1 is KGHSH and CDR2 LQKENI. Written as DNA, the CDR3 is TGTGCCAGCAGACAAGAGATTTATGGCTACACCTTC. Translating it yields CASRQEIYGYTF. Complete variable domain (other parts from reference TRBV18 and TRBJ1-2): NAGVMQNPRHLVRRRGQEARLRCSPMKGHSHVYWYRQLPEEGLKFMVYLQKENIIDESGMPKERFSAEFPKEGPSILRIQQVVRGDSAAYFCASRQEIYGYTFGSGTRLTVV.

This clone showed up just once. The V and J genes are TRBV23-1 and TRBJ1-2; no clear D gene. TRBV23-1 carries the ORF label, with uncertain function. The V and J ends lost 0 bases and 5 bases respectively, with 7 bases between them. The CDR3 covers 13 residues. CDR3 loop: CASSQSRGYGYTF. CDR3 nucleotide sequence: TGCGCCAGCAGTCAATCGAGAGGATATGGCTACACCTTC.

In this sample, this clone turned up a few times. The chain joins TRBV27 to TRBJ1-2, with 8 nucleotides matching TRBD1. CDR3 length: 14 amino acids. In germline, CDR1 is MNHEY, CDR2 SMNVEV (reference sequence). Unmatched junction bases numbered 10, after V lost 8 bases and J lost 5 bases. This chain's CDR3 is CASGSPGGRYGYTF. CDR3 DNA: TGTGCCAGCGGGTCTCCAGGGGGCCGGTATGGCTACACCTTC.

The chain links TRBV30 to TRBJ2-3; tentatively, D is TRBD2 (5 bases). V lost 4 bases and J lost 4, with 12 bases in between. Germline values: CDR1 GTSNPN, CDR2 SVGIG (reference sequence). This CDR3 comprises 13 residues. CDR3 nucleotides: TGTGCCTGGACCCAGCGGAGAGCAGATACGCAGTATTTT. Its translation is CAWTQRRADTQYF.

The chain employs TRBV5-1 and TRBJ1-4; D unclear. V shed 0 bases and J shed 0 bases, with 9 bases lying between them. The germline CDR1 and CDR2 sequences are SGHRS and YFSETQ. This CDR3 is 16 amino acids long. The CDR3 region is CASSLAGDSTNEKLFF. In DNA form, the CDR3 reads TGCGCCAGCAGCTTGGCCGGAGACTCAACTAATGAAAAACTGTTTTTT.

CDR3: CASSWGTEAFF. As DNA, the CDR3 is TGTGCCAGCAGTTGGGGCACTGAAGCTTTCTTT. The V gene is TRBV28, the J gene TRBJ1-1; D gene uncertain. V shed 4 bases and J shed 4 bases, with 4 bases lying between them. The CDR3 extends over 11 amino acids. Germline V gene lookup returns CDR1 MDHEN and CDR2 SYDVKM.

This chain joins TRBV7-8 and TRBJ1-5, with D perhaps matching TRBD1 (5 bases). The V end was cut by 1 base, the J end by 3 bases, with 7 bases between. This CDR3 is 14 amino acids long. Germline values: CDR1 SGHVS, CDR2 FQNEAQ. Written as DNA, the CDR3 is TGTGCCAGCAGCTTAGGGACACTCAATCAGCCCCAGCATTTT. This translates into CASSLGTLNQPQHF.

This clone has more than one count but fewer than ten. The chain has TRBV4-3 and TRBJ2-3, with D perhaps given as TRBD1 or TRBD2 (6 bases each). V dropped 1 base and J dropped 0 bases, with 8 bases sitting between them. This CDR3 contains 15 residues. Germline V lookup: CDR1 LGHNA, CDR2 YSLEER. For the CDR3, the DNA is TGCGCCAGCAGCCAAGTCGGGGGCAGCACAGATACGCAGTATTTT. Its protein product is CASSQVGGSTDTQYF.

The V call is TRBV10-1, the J call TRBJ1-3; D not certain. CDR1 and CDR2 (germline): WNHNN, SYGVQD (reference sequence). V shed 7 bases and J shed 2 bases, with 21 bases lying between them. This CDR3 has 17 amino acids. In DNA form, the CDR3 reads TGCGCCAGCAAAGAGGGCGGACGCAGAAAGACTGGAAACACCATATATTTT. Residues: CASKEGGRRKTGNTIYF.

The chain couples TRBV7-2 to TRBJ2-5; no definite D call. The DNA end favors TRBJ2-7, so the J call may be wrong. The CDR3 has 12 amino acids. Germline V gene lookup returns CDR1 SGHTA and CDR2 FQGNSA. In DNA, the CDR3 is TGTGCCAGCAGCCACGTCGTTGGCGAGCAGTACTTC. Protein sequence: CASSHVVGEQYF.

The chain recombines TRBV7-8 with TRBJ1-5; 8 nucleotides align to TRBD1. CDR1 is SGHVS and CDR2 is FQNEAQ in the germline V gene. CDR3 size: 16 residues. V lost 5 bases and J lost 2; bases outside the gene matches: 8. The CDR3 is CASSPDRVSGNQPQHF. Written as DNA, the CDR3 is TGTGCCAGCAGCCCGGACAGGGTTTCGGGCAATCAGCCCCAGCATTTT.

The chain combines TRBV7-9 with TRBJ2-2; D is unclear. The CDR3 is 15 residues long. With 4 bases removed from V and 6 bases from J, the gap between germline ends came to 15 bases. The germline CDR1 and CDR2 sequences are SEHNR and FQNEAQ (reference sequence). CDR3 loop: CASSSLNPGAGELFF. The CDR3 region has the DNA TGTGCCAGCAGCTCGTTAAACCCGGGCGCCGGGGAGCTGTTTTTT.

The J gene is TRBJ1-6, the V gene TRBV9; 7 bases agree with TRBD1. After removal of 5 bases from V and 7 bases from J, the junction contained 6 bases not matched to a gene. CDR1 is SGDLS, CDR2 YYNGEE, per germline. The CDR3 has 14 amino acids. This CDR3 reads CASSTGQENSPLHF. CDR3 coding DNA: TGTGCCAGCAGTACCGGACAGGAGAATTCACCCCTCCACTTT. Looking up the rest from reference TRBV9 and TRBJ1-6 gives the full variable domain: DSGVTQTPKHLITATGQRVTLRCSPRSGDLSVYWYQQSLDQGLQFLIQYYNGEERAKGNILERFSAQQFPDLHSELNLSSLELGDSALYFCASSTGQENSPLHFGNGTRLTVT.

Details on this clone: A junction boundary mismatches the germline segment, possibly from a read error. V and J are TRBV28 and TRBJ2-4, with unresolved D. From germline, CDR1 is MDHEN and CDR2 SYDVKM. The CDR3 is 12 amino acids. This CDR3 reads CASSLNGRLMDF. CDR3 DNA sequence: TGTGCCAGCAGTTTGAACGGCAGGCTTATGGACTTC.

The V gene is TRBV7-9, the J gene TRBJ1-4; tentatively, D is TRBD1 (5 bases). V lost 5 bases and J lost 8, with 12 bases in between. CDR3 length: 13 residues. In germline, CDR1 is SEHNR, CDR2 FQNEAQ (reference sequence). The CDR3, as DNA: TGTGCCAGCAGCCGCCGGGGGGAAGAAAAACTGTTTTTT. Translating gives CASSRRGEEKLFF.

The CDR3 nucleotides are TGTGCCAGCAAAGAAAATTTTGAAGCTTTCTTT. Its translation is CASKENFEAFF. The rearrangement joins TRBV28 to TRBJ1-1; D remains ambiguous. This CDR3 is built from 11 residues. Germline CDR1 and CDR2: MDHEN and SYDVKM. V was shortened by 7 bases and J by 7 bases, with 10 bases between the two germline ends.

The chain carries TRBV30 and TRBJ2-3; D is undetermined. V was cut by 1 base and J by 2 bases, with 7 bases left in between. CDR1 is GTSNPN, CDR2 SVGIG, per germline (reference sequence). The CDR3 is 13 residues long. The CDR3 sequence: CAWSDQLTDTQYF. The DNA of the CDR3 is TGTGCCTGGAGTGACCAACTCACAGATACGCAGTATTTT.

This clone occurred a few times. Germline is not matched at one junction end, which may reflect a read error. The genes are TRBV7-7 and TRBJ2-5; D is perhaps TRBD2 (6 bases). The CDR3 sequence is 15 residues long. CDR1 is SSHAT and CDR2 is FNYEAQ in the germline V gene (reference sequence). The CDR3 bases are TGTGCTAGCAGCTTGGGGGGAGTGGCCCAAGAGACCCAGTACTTC. Its translation is CASSLGGVAQETQYF.

This clone was counted a single time. V gene TRBV9 combines with J gene TRBJ1-1; D is unresolved. CDR1 is SGDLS, CDR2 YYNGEE, per germline. V lost 1 base, J lost 1 base, and 5 bases lay in between. The CDR3 is 13 amino acids. DNA for the CDR3: TGTGCCAGCAGCGTAAACAGGAACACTGAAGCTTTCTTT. Its protein is CASSVNRNTEAFF. Based on the CDR3 plus reference TRBV9 and TRBJ1-1, the full variable domain is DSGVTQTPKHLITATGQRVTLRCSPRSGDLSVYWYQQSLDQGLQFLIQYYNGEERAKGNILERFSAQQFPDLHSELNLSSLELGDSALYFCASSVNRNTEAFFGQGTRLTVV.

The rearrangement links TRBV9 to TRBJ2-7, with TRBD2 identical over 10 bases. Germline V gives CDR1 SGDLS, CDR2 YYNGEE. V gave up 3 bases and J gave up 5 bases; unmatched junction bases: 26. The CDR3 is 21 amino acids. The CDR3 here is CASSDFSQETVSGRHTHEQYF. CDR3 sequence (DNA): TGTGCCAGCAGCGACTTCTCACAGGAAACTGTTAGCGGGAGGCATACCCACGAGCAGTACTTC.

The chain links TRBV7-3 to TRBJ2-2; D gene uncertain. Deletions cut 7 bases from V and 4 bases from J, with 13 bases between. Germline-derived CDR1 and CDR2 are SGHTA and FQGTGA. CDR3 size: 14 residues. CDR3 DNA: TGTGCCAGCACCCGAGAAAGTGGCACCGGGGAGCTGTTTTTT. Translation gives CASTRESGTGELFF.

The J gene is TRBJ2-7, the V gene TRBV11-1; 10 bases agree with TRBD1. The CDR3 has 14 amino acids. Germline CDR1 and CDR2: SGHAT and FQDESV (reference sequence). V was clipped by 5 bases and J by 7 bases; unmatched bases: 8. CDR3 in DNA: TGTGCCAGCAGCGTGTGGGACAGGGGAGAGGAGCAGTACTTC. It encodes CASSVWDRGEEQYF.

The chain is built from TRBV7-2 and TRBJ2-7; D gene ambiguous. This CDR3 spans 14 amino acids. Between the trimmed V and J ends, which lost 0 bases and 0 bases, there was a span of 6 bases. The germline gives CDR1 SGHTA, CDR2 FQGNSA. This CDR3 is CASSLAQSSYEQYF. CDR3 bases: TGTGCCAGCAGCTTAGCCCAGTCCTCCTACGAGCAGTACTTC. The full variable domain, in which reference TRBV7-2 and TRBJ2-7 provide the parts outside the CDR3, is GAGVSQSPSNKVTEKGKDVELRCDPISGHTALYWYRQSLGQGLEFLIYFQGNSAPDKSGLPSDRFSAERTGGSVSTLTIQRTQQEDSAVYLCASSLAQSSYEQYFGPGTRLTVT.

The rearrangement joins TRBV10-2 to TRBJ2-1, with 8 bases aligning to TRBD2. The V segment lost 5 bases and the J segment 7 bases; nucleotides outside the gene matches: 10. Germline loops: CDR1 WSHSY, CDR2 SAAADI. The CDR3 runs 15 residues. The DNA of the CDR3 is TGCGCCAGCAGTCCGGAGCGGGGGCCCGGGAATGAGCAGTTCTTC. This encodes CASSPERGPGNEQFF.

CDR3 region: CASSEAGGFGTEAFF. The CDR3 DNA reads as TGTGCCAGCAGTGAAGCAGGGGGATTCGGCACTGAAGCTTTCTTT. V is TRBV6-1 and J is TRBJ1-1; D perhaps matches TRBD1 (6 bases). The ends were cut back, 0 bases at V and 4 bases at J, with 12 bases in the middle. Looked up from germline, CDR1 is MNHNS and CDR2 is SASEGT. CDR3 length equals 15 residues.